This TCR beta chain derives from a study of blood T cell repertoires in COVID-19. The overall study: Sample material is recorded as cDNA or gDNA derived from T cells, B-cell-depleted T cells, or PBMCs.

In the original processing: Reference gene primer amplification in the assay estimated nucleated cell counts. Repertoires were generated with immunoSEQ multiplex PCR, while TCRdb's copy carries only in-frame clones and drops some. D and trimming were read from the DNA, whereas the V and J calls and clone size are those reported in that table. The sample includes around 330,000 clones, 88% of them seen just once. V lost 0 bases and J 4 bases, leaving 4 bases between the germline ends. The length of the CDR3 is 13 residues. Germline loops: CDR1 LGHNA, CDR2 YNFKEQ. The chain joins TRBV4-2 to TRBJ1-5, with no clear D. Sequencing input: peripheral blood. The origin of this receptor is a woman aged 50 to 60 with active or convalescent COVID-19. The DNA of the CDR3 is TGTGCCAGCAGCCAAGAATCAAATCAGCCCCAGCATTTT. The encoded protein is CASSQESNQPQHF.